This T cell receptor (beta chain) was obtained from a study of human T cells and chemical hapten exposure. Turning to the study itself: 2% DPC was applied to 2 cm by 2 cm of upper inner arm skin for sensitization. Across the whole study, which lasted approximately 23 weeks, patients were given diphenylcyclopropenone on the scalp once a week.

TCRdb analysed the RACE reads with MiXCR anew, one entry per CDR3 protein. The sample holds under 150,000 distinct CDR3 sequences, roughly an eighth seen once. The sample holds many counts of this clonotype. Regarding time point: patch test 1, 2 weeks after DPC sensitization. Treatment defined: therapeutic diphenylcyclopropenone sensitization with weekly scalp DPC. Trimming cost V 3 bases and J 3 bases, with 9 bases left between them. This CDR3 is built from 13 residues. Looked up from germline, CDR1 is SGHTA and CDR2 is FQGNSA. The sample here was whole blood, taken in connection with sensitization to the hapten diphenylcyclopropenone (DPC). This chain joins TRBV7-2 and TRBJ2-7; D is undetermined. The TCR originated in a woman between 45 and 65 years old with alopecia areata. Some clones in this sample may be carry-over from other donors' samples. CDR3 bases: TGTGCCAGCAGCTTCACCCAGGTCTACGAGCAGTACTTC. It translates to CASSFTQVYEQYF.